One sample yielded the 27 T cell receptor beta chains listed below, sequenced in a study of metastatic and nonmetastatic thyroid tumors (dated by TCRdb to the early 2020s). Library construction relied on PCR. Sequencing was carried out with an Illumina HiSeq 4000. TCRdb reran the public reads through fastp at Q25 and MiXCR, keeping productive beta chains. This sample lists about 32,000 clones; 15% to 20% were detected once. Jointly, the top ten make up about 8% of the sample. Before undergoing thyroid surgery, none of the patients had been given any kind of treatment. The sequencing input was blood. These receptors were collected from a female donor with papillary thyroid cancer or a benign thyroid nodule (not recorded which). Some clones in this sample may be carry-over from other donors' samples.

This clone was counted at least ten times. The chain uses TRBV28 and TRBJ1-5; weak D call: TRBD1 (6 bases). Germline V lookup: CDR1 MDHEN, CDR2 SYDVKM. The CDR3 runs to 12 residues. The V end was cut by 6 bases, the J end by 11 bases, with 14 bases between. This CDR3 reads CASRGGVLTQHF. CDR3 coding DNA: TGTGCCAGCAGAGGGGGGGTCTTAACCCAGCATTTT.

The chain couples TRBV5-1 to TRBJ1-5; TRBD1 matches at 7 bases. After removal of 5 bases from V and 1 base from J, the junction contained 3 bases not matched to a gene. Germline CDR1 SGHRS, CDR2 YFSETQ. The CDR3 loop spans 14 amino acids. CDR3 in amino acids: CASRETGSNQPQHF. DNA of the CDR3: TGCGCCAGCAGGGAGACAGGGAGCAATCAGCCCCAGCATTTT.

This clone was counted only a few times. V usage is TRBV27 and J usage is TRBJ2-1; 8 nucleotides line up with TRBD2. J lost 4 bases, V lost 2 bases, and 7 bases had no gene match. This CDR3 has 16 residues. Germline CDR1 reads MNHEY; CDR2 reads SMNVEV (reference sequence). As DNA, the CDR3 is TGTGCCAGCAGTTTAAGCGGGAGCCGCTATTACAATGAGCAGTTCTTC. This gives the protein CASSLSGSRYYNEQFF.

Ten or more counts support this clone. The genes are TRBV9 and TRBJ2-1; D may be TRBD2 (6 bases). CDR3 length: 15 residues. Germline CDR1 and CDR2: SGDLS and YYNGEE. Trimming left V 4 bases short and J 5 bases short, with 16 bases between. The chain's CDR3 is CASSTRPGLNNEQFF. In nucleotides, the CDR3 is TGTGCCAGCAGCACCCGTCCGGGACTCAACAATGAGCAGTTCTTC.

V gene TRBV6-2 or TRBV6-3 combines with J gene TRBJ2-1, with 8 positions matching TRBD2. Germline V gene lookup returns CDR1 MNHEY and CDR2 SVGEGT. The CDR3 loop spans 15 amino acids. The V and J ends lost 5 bases and 6 bases, in that order; junction bases with no gene match: 9. The CDR3 DNA sequence: TGTGCCAGCAGTACTCGCCCGGGAGGGGCCAATGAGCAGTTCTTC. Protein product: CASSTRPGGANEQFF.

This clone was counted many times. The rearrangement links TRBV11-1 to TRBJ1-1; D is undetermined. The CDR3 loop spans 13 amino acids. Trimming removed 5 bases from V and 1 base from J, with 8 bases in between. CDR1 and CDR2 (germline): SGHAT, FQDESV (reference sequence). CDR3 protein: CASSTTENTEAFF. The DNA for the CDR3 is TGTGCCAGCAGCACGACGGAGAACACTGAAGCTTTCTTT. The full variable domain, its missing parts supplied by reference TRBV11-1 and TRBJ1-1, is EAEVAQSPRYKITEKSQAVAFWCDPISGHATLYWYRQILGQGPELLVQFQDESVVDDSQLPKDRFSAERLKGVDSTLKIQPAELGDSAMYLCASSTTENTEAFFGQGTRLTVV.

This clone rates as medium-sized (0.01 to 0.1%). This same CDR3 is encoded by further DNA sequences in the sample. This chain uses TRBV6-1 with TRBJ2-2; no clear D gene. Trimming removed 8 bases from V and 5 bases from J, with 15 bases in between. The CDR3 extends over 14 amino acids. Germline loops: CDR1 MNHNS, CDR2 SASEGT. This CDR3 reads CASSPSSVTGELFF. The CDR3 region has the DNA TGTGCCAGCTCACCTTCCTCGGTTACCGGGGAGCTGTTTTTT.

This clone was detected a few times. The chain uses TRBV5-1 and TRBJ1-2; D remains ambiguous. This CDR3 has 14 residues. CDR1 is SGHRS and CDR2 is YFSETQ in the germline V gene. With 0 bases removed from V and 4 bases from J, the gap between germline ends came to 10 bases. CDR3 sequence (DNA): TGCGCCAGCAGCTTGGATACTCAGACCTATGGCTACACCTTC. This codes for CASSLDTQTYGYTF.

V and J are TRBV3-1 and TRBJ1-2; D is uncertain. With 0 bases removed from V and 8 bases from J, the gap between germline ends came to 10 bases. CDR1 is LGHDT and CDR2 is YNNKEL in the germline V gene (reference sequence). The CDR3 has 13 residues. The CDR3 is CASSQDPGGGYTF. The CDR3 nucleotides are TGTGCCAGCAGCCAAGATCCTGGTGGGGGCTACACCTTC.

This clone was counted ten times or more. The V call is TRBV16, the J call TRBJ2-2, with D unclear. The V end was cut by 0 bases, the J end by 0 bases, with 8 bases between. The CDR3 contains 16 residues. The V gene's germline CDR1 is KGHSY and CDR2 FQNENV. For the CDR3, the DNA is TGTGCCAGCAGCCAATCGTCAGCGTCGAACACCGGGGAGCTGTTTTTT. Its protein is CASSQSSASNTGELFF.

A word on this clone: A read error may account for a junction end that differs from germline. Other DNA sequences of this sample code for an identical CDR3. V and J are TRBV5-1 and TRBJ1-2; D is unresolved. CDR1 and CDR2 from the germline V gene are SGHRS and YFSETQ. The CDR3 contains 14 residues. CDR3 in amino acids: CASSLDQVRYGYTF. The CDR3 DNA is TGTGCCAGCAGCCTGGACCAGGTCCGGTATGGTTACACCTTC.

This clone was found a few times. The chain combines TRBV19 with TRBJ2-1; D gene ambiguous. The length of the CDR3 is 12 residues. CDR1 LNHDA and CDR2 SQIVND come from the germline V gene (reference sequence). Trimming removed 3 bases from V and 6 bases from J, with 6 bases in between. In nucleotides, the CDR3 is TGTGCCAGTAGTATTACTTCCAATGAGCAGTTCTTC. Protein: CASSITSNEQFF.

This clone has just a few counts. The chain couples TRBV6-1 to TRBJ1-5, with D possibly matching TRBD1 (6 bases). The germline V gene has CDR1 MNHNS and CDR2 SASEGT. Trimming pared 7 bases from V and 5 bases from J, leaving 15 bases between. The CDR3 is made up of 14 amino acids. The CDR3 here is CASTRGGIYQPQHF. The DNA for the CDR3 is TGTGCCAGCACCCGAGGGGGTATCTATCAGCCCCAGCATTTT.

This clone was seen at least ten times. The J gene is TRBJ2-3, the V gene TRBV11-1; D remains ambiguous. The length of the CDR3 is 16 residues. The germline CDR1 and CDR2 sequences are SGHAT and FQDESV (reference sequence). Deletions cut 5 bases from V and 3 bases from J, with 18 bases between. CDR3 bases: TGTGCCAGCAGCCCCAGACCCGGTACAGTTACAGATACGCAGTATTTT. It yields the protein CASSPRPGTVTDTQYF.

This rearrangement joins TRBV6-2 or TRBV6-3 to TRBJ1-2; 8 nucleotides line up with TRBD1. V trimming: 5 bases; J trimming: 4 bases; junction bases outside the gene matches: 6. The CDR3 runs to 14 residues. Germline V CDR1 and CDR2: MNHEY, SVGEGT. The CDR3 region has the DNA TGTGCCAGCAGTCCTCAGGGGGCTCTCTATGGCTACACCTTC. Protein product: CASSPQGALYGYTF.

The chain carries TRBV24-1 and TRBJ2-5; 9 bases are a match to TRBD1. Trimming cost V 4 bases and J 5 bases; bases outside gene matches: 7. CDR3 length: 15 amino acids. Germline loops: CDR1 KGHDR, CDR2 SFDVKD. The CDR3 nucleotides read TGTGCCACCAGTGAGGGACAGGGTCTTTGGGAGACCCAGTACTTC. This encodes CATSEGQGLWETQYF.

On this clone: The sample carries other DNA sequences with the same CDR3. CDR3 in DNA: TGTGCCAGCAGTGAAGTTGGCAATGAGCAGTTCTTC. Protein sequence: CASSEVGNEQFF. The chain has TRBV6-1 and TRBJ2-1; D ambiguous. The V gene's germline CDR1 is MNHNS and CDR2 SASEGT. The CDR3 spans 12 residues. Trimming removed 1 base from V and 6 bases from J, with 4 bases in between.

J is TRBJ2-7 and V is TRBV6-1; D remains ambiguous. Germline V gives CDR1 MNHNS, CDR2 SASEGT. Trimming shortened V by 7 bases and J by 4 bases, and 14 bases separated the two germline ends. The CDR3 contains 13 residues. CDR3 loop: CASILTLGYEQYF. For the CDR3, the DNA is TGTGCCAGCATCCTTACCTTGGGGTACGAGCAGTACTTC.

This clone was picked up many times. At the DNA level, this CDR3 is encoded by other sequences in the same sample as well. V and J are TRBV5-4 and TRBJ2-7; a weak D match, TRBD1 (6 bases). The V gene's germline CDR1 is SGHNT and CDR2 YYREEE (reference sequence). V lost 4 bases and J lost 6, with 17 bases in between. This CDR3 comprises 14 residues. CDR3 region: CASSLVSGASEQYF. In DNA, the CDR3 is TGTGCCAGCAGCCTGGTTTCAGGGGCTAGCGAGCAGTACTTC.

This clone was counted ten times or more. V and J are TRBV19 and TRBJ2-3; maybe TRBD1 (6 bases). The length of the CDR3 is 18 residues. Germline V gene data show CDR1 as LNHDA and CDR2 as SQIVND (reference sequence). The V and J ends lost 1 base and 0 bases respectively, with 17 bases between them. The CDR3 DNA sequence: TGTGCCAGTAGTATAGGGGCCAGGGGTATCTCTAGCACAGATACGCAGTATTTT. Its translation is CASSIGARGISSTDTQYF.

This sequence joins TRBV7-9 and TRBJ2-1, with 9 positions matching TRBD2. Losses at the gene ends were 5 bases for V and 9 bases for J; bases not matched to a gene: 8. Germline values: CDR1 SEHNR, CDR2 FQNEAQ (reference sequence). This CDR3 has 14 residues. The DNA of the CDR3 is TGTGCCAGCAGCAAAGCGGGAGGAGTGGGTGAGCAGTTCTTC. Amino acid sequence: CASSKAGGVGEQFF.

This clone was detected ten times or more. The rearrangement uses TRBV27 and TRBJ2-3; D unresolved. The V gene lost 4 bases and the J gene lost 2 bases, with 1 base spanning the gap. Germline CDR1 reads MNHEY; CDR2 reads SMNVEV (reference sequence). This CDR3 is built from 11 residues. The DNA for the CDR3 is TGTGCCAGCAGTTCCACAGATACGCAGTATTTT. This encodes CASSSTDTQYF.

This clone has just one count. This likely comes from a read error, as the CDR3 has no conserved phenylalanine or tryptophan at its end. No DNA is shown, since the ends of the CDR3 on it are uncertain; the CDR3 is the one TCRdb lists. The CDR3 sequence is CASSPSRTGAYGYTS. V gene TRBV28 combines with J gene TRBJ1-2; whether TRBD1, the table's D call, matches the DNA was not checked. Germline CDR1 and CDR2: MDHEN and SYDVKM. The CDR3 is 15 amino acids long, termini counted.

In its sample, this clone was seen many times. This chain joins TRBV5-1 and TRBJ2-2; maybe TRBD2 (7 bases). The V and J ends lost 4 bases and 0 bases respectively, with 16 bases between them. The CDR3 spans 17 residues. The germline V gene encodes CDR1 SGHRS and CDR2 YFSETQ. This CDR3 reads CASSPWRGGSNTGELFF. CDR3 DNA sequence: TGCGCCAGCAGCCCCTGGAGGGGGGGCTCGAACACCGGGGAGCTGTTTTTT.

This clone was observed at least ten times. This chain uses TRBV12-3 or TRBV12-4 with TRBJ1-5; 7 bases match TRBD1. The CDR3 runs to 14 residues. V lost 5 bases to trimming and J lost 7 bases; unmatched junction nucleotides: 8. The CDR3 here is CASSLQGNGQPQHF. The CDR3 DNA reads as TGTGCCAGCAGTCTACAGGGGAACGGGCAGCCCCAGCATTTT.

This clone was counted ten times or more. V usage is TRBV5-8 and J usage is TRBJ1-4; D not resolved. The CDR3 loop spans 16 amino acids. The V gene lost 4 bases and the J gene lost 0 bases, with 13 bases spanning the gap. CDR1 SGHTS and CDR2 YDEGEE come from the germline V gene. CDR3 DNA sequence: TGTGCCAGCAGCCGCGGACGTACTTCAACTAATGAAAAACTGTTTTTT. It yields the protein CASSRGRTSTNEKLFF.

This clone was counted ten times or more. V gene TRBV6-6 combines with J gene TRBJ1-1; the match to TRBD1 covers 7 bases. This CDR3 is built from 15 residues. Germline V gene lookup returns CDR1 MNHNY and CDR2 SVGAGI (reference sequence). Losses at the gene ends were 2 bases for V and 11 bases for J; bases not matched to a gene: 14. The CDR3 DNA sequence: TGTGCCAGCAGTTACCAAGACAGCGCGGAACAGGGGGCTTTCTTT. Translated, it gives CASSYQDSAEQGAFF.